This T cell receptor beta chain was identified during a study of blood T cell repertoires in COVID-19. This CDR3 contains 13 residues. Trimming took 4 bases from V and 2 from J, leaving 9 bases between them. Germline V gives CDR1 LGHDT, CDR2 YNNKEL (reference sequence). Using immunoSEQ multiplex PCR, the repertoire was profiled, and TCRdb retains in-frame clones only, with some absent. The sample records hundreds of thousands of clones, around nine tenths being singletons. This clone was counted between two and nine times. The chain uses TRBV3-1 (or the pseudogene TRBV3-2) and TRBJ2-7; tentative D call: TRBD1 (5 bases). The source material was PBMCs or T cells enriched from blood (not recorded which). This receptor was obtained from a woman between 45 and 60 years old who had recovered from COVID-19. CDR3 residues: CASSPIGAYEQYF. In DNA form, the CDR3 reads TGTGCCAGCAGCCCTATAGGGGCCTACGAGCAGTACTTC.